This T cell receptor beta chain was profiled in a study of OX40 agonist ivuxolimab in advanced cancers. Across the study: Among those treated, three patients had partial responses, one with hepatocellular carcinoma and two with cutaneous melanoma.

Study-level results: In CD8+ T cells, expanded clones were on average more numerous than in CD4+.

Method: immunoSEQ multiplex PCR; TCRdb's copy keeps in-frame clones and lacks some. The sample yields approximately 23,000 clones, around 67% seen once. The CDR3 has 15 residues. Germline CDR1 MDHEN, CDR2 SYDVKM. Trimming shortened V by 5 bases and J by 1 base, and 14 bases separated the two germline ends. Details on this clone: No antigen is known for it.

The sequencing here drew on CD4+ or CD8+ T cells sorted from blood, taken in a trial of the OX40 agonist ivuxolimab. This TCR derives from an adult with an advanced solid tumor such as melanoma, head and neck, liver or kidney cancer. This chain connects TRBV28 to TRBJ1-2; D call uncertain. The CDR3 DNA reads as TGTGCCAGCAGTCCCGACCCCGTACTTAACTATGGCTACACCTTC. Translated, it gives CASSPDPVLNYGYTF.